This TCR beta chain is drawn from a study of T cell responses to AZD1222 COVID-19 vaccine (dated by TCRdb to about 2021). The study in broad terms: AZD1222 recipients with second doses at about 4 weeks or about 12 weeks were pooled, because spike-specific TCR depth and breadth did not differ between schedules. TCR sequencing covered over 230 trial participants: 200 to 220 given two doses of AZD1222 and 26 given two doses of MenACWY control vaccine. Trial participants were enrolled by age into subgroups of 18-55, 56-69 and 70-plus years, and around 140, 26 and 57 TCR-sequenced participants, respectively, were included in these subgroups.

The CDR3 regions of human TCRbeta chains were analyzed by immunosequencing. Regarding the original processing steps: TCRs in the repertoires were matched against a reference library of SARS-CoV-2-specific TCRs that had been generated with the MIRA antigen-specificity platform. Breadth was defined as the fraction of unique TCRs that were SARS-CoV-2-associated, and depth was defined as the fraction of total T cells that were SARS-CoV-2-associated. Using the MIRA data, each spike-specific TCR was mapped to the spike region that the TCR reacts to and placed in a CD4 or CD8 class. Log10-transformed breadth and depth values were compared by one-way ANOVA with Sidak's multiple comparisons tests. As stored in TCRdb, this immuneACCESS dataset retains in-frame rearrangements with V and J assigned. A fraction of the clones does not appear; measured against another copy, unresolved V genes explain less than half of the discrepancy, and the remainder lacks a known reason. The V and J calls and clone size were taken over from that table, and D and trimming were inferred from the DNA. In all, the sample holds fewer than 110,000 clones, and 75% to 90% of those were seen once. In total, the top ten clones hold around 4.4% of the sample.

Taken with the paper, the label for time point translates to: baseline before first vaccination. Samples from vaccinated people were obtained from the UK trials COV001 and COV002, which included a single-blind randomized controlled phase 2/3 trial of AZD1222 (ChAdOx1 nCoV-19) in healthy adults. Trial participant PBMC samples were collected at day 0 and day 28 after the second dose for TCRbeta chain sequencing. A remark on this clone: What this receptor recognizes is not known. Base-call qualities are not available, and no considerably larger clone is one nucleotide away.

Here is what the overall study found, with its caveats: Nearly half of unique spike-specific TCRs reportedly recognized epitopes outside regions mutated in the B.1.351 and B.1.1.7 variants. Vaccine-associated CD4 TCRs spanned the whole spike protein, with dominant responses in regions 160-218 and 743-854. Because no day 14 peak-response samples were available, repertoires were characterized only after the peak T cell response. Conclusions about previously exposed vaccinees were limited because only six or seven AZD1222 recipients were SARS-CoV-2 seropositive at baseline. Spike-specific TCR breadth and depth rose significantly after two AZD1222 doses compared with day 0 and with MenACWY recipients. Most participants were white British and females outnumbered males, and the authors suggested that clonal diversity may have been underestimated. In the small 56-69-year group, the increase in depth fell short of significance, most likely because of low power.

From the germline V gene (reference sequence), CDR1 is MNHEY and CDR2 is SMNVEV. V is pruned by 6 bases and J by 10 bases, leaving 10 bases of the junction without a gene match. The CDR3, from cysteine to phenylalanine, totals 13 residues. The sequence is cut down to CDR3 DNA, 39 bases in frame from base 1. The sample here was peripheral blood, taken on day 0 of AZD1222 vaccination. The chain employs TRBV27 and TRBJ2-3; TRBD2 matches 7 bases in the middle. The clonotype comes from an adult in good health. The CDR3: CASRLASERAQYF. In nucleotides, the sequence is TGTGCCAGCAGACTAGCGTCGGAAAGGGCGCAGTATTTT.